This is a list of T cell receptor beta chains from one sample in a study of blood T cell repertoires in COVID-19. TCRdb keeps only in-frame clones here, not all; method: immunoSEQ multiplex PCR. The sample holds over 85,000 clones; nearly 90% are singletons and the top ten take approximately 2%. The sample was peripheral blood. These receptor sequences come from a man in his fifties with active COVID-19. CDR3s include the opening cysteine and the closing phenylalanine or tryptophan. The order of the fields is V gene, clone size, D gene, J gene, CDR3 DNA, CDR3 protein. A D gene is named only where the DNA matches it firmly. The size field is filled for only some rows; it gives once, few, many or a size class.

>TRBV5-6|-|TRBD2|TRBJ2-7
TGTGCCAGCAGCCCGGGGGGGTCCTACGAGCAGTACTTC
CASSPGGSYEQYF
>TRBV30|once|-|TRBJ2-7
TGTGCCTGGAGAGGGGGCTACGAGCAGTACTTC
CAWRGGYEQYF
>TRBV4-1|-|-|TRBJ1-4
TGCGCCAGCAGGGGGCGAGGTACAGGGTCAACTAATGAAAAACTGTTTTTT
CASRGRGTGSTNEKLFF
>TRBV12-3/TRBV12-4|-|-|TRBJ2-7
TGTGCCAGCAGTTTAGCGATAAGCGCCGAGCAGTACTTC
CASSLAISAEQYF
>TRBV4-2|-|TRBD2|TRBJ2-5
TGTGCCAGCAGCCCCCTTAGCGGGGGGCGGGAGACCCAGTACTTC
CASSPLSGGRETQYF
>TRBV5-1|-|TRBD1|TRBJ2-7
TGCGCCAGCAGCACGGGACAGGGGACGGGCGAGCAGTACTTC
CASSTGQGTGEQYF
>TRBV6-2/TRBV6-3|-|-|TRBJ2-7
TGTGCCAGCAGCGCCAGCTCCTACGAGCAGTACTTC
CASSASSYEQYF
>TRBV7-2|-|TRBD2|TRBJ2-5
TGTGCCAGCAGCTGGGCCGGGGGGGGACAAGAGACCCAGTACTTC
CASSWAGGGQETQYF
>TRBV12-3/TRBV12-4|-|-|TRBJ2-3
TGTGCCAGCAGTTGGAGCGCAGATACGCAGTATTTT
CASSWSADTQYF
>TRBV9|-|-|TRBJ1-4
TGTGCCAGCAGCGTAGAGGGGGGGTTGAATGAAAAACTGTTTTTT
CASSVEGGLNEKLFF
>TRBV11-3|-|-|TRBJ1-2
TGTGCCAGTAATAGACAGCTAGTTGATGGCTACACCTTC
CASNRQLVDGYTF
>TRBV6-2/TRBV6-3|-|-|TRBJ1-5
TGTGCCAGCAGTCCGCCTACCGGGACAAGCAATCAGCCCCAGCATTTT
CASSPPTGTSNQPQHF
>TRBV2|-|TRBD1|TRBJ2-1
TGTGCCAGCATGGAACAGGGGGCAGGCGATGAGCAGTTCTTC
CASMEQGAGDEQFF
>TRBV9|-|-|TRBJ1-3
TGTGCCAGCAGCGCATCGCGGGGTCCCTACTCTGGAAACACCATATATTTT
CASSASRGPYSGNTIYF
>TRBV6-5|-|-|TRBJ1-1
TGTGCCAGCGGAGCCCCATCCAGGGGAGCTTTCTTT
CASGAPSRGAFF
>TRBV6-2/TRBV6-3|-|TRBD1|TRBJ2-7
TGTGCCAGCAGTGGAGCCTTCGGGACAGGGTTCTACGAGCAGTACTTC
CASSGAFGTGFYEQYF
>TRBV24-1|few|-|TRBJ2-7
TGTGCCACCAGTGACAGCCCTGAGGGGCAGTACTTC
CATSDSPEGQYF
>TRBV5-4|-|TRBD1|TRBJ1-4
TGTGCCAGCAGCCAGGGGGACCATAATCCCCATAATGAAAAACTGTTTTTT
CASSQGDHNPHNEKLFF
>TRBV30|once|TRBD2|TRBJ2-3
TGTGCCTGGAGTGTTCTAGCGGGGGGCACAGATACGCAGTATTTT
CAWSVLAGGTDTQYF
>TRBV29-1|-|TRBD1|TRBJ2-2
TGCAGCGCCTGCGACAGGGGGCTAAACGGGGAGCTGTTTTTT
CSACDRGLNGELFF
>TRBV6-5|-|TRBD1|TRBJ1-1
TGTGCCAGCAGTCAACCAGGGGGAGCTGAAGCTTTCTTT
CASSQPGGAEAFF
>TRBV27|once|-|TRBJ1-6
TGTGCCAGCAGCCGTTCGGACATATATAATTCACCCCTCCACTTT
CASSRSDIYNSPLHF
>TRBV6-5|-|-|TRBJ1-1
TGTGCCAGCAGGCAACAGCCAAACACTGAAGCTTTCTTT
CASRQQPNTEAFF
>TRBV29-1|-|-|TRBJ2-5
TGCAGCGTTGAAGTGCGGGAGACCCAGTACTTC
CSVEVRETQYF
>TRBV6-5|-|TRBD1|TRBJ1-2
TGTGCCAGCAGTACAGGGGCAGGTGGCTACACCTTC
CASSTGAGGYTF
>TRBV4-3|-|-|TRBJ1-5
TGCGCCAGCAGCCATCACCGGGACAAAAATCAGCCCCAGCATTTT
CASSHHRDKNQPQHF
>TRBV12-5|-|TRBD1|TRBJ2-1
TGTGCTAGTGGTTTGGATGTGGCGACAGGGCGGTACAATGAGCAGTTCTTC
CASGLDVATGRYNEQFF
>TRBV20-1|-|-|TRBJ2-2
TGCAGTGCTAGTTATGGGGGGACGAACACCGGGGAGCTGTTTTTT
CSASYGGTNTGELFF
>TRBV19|-|-|TRBJ2-7
TGTGCCAGTAGTCAGCGGGTGAGCTCCTACGAGCAGTACTTC
CASSQRVSSYEQYF
>TRBV4-2|-|TRBD1|TRBJ2-7
TGTGCCAGCAGCCAAGAATCCCAGGGGGCTTGGGAGCAGTACTTC
CASSQESQGAWEQYF
>TRBV6-5|-|TRBD2|TRBJ2-3
TGTGCCGGAGGCGGGGGTTTGGTTACGCAGTATTTT
CAGGGGLVTQYF
>TRBV2|-|TRBD2|TRBJ2-7
TGTGCCAGCAGTGTAACGGGGGGATACGAGCAGTACTTC
CASSVTGGYEQYF